The TCR beta chain described here comes from a study of regulatory T cells in long-lasting Graves disease. In building TCR beta libraries, iRepertoire HTBI primers were used together with Arm-PCR of CDR3 regions. TCRdb itself ran the multiplex PCR reads through MiXCR, one entry per CDR3 protein. The table lists about 660,000 distinct CDR3 sequences, 25% to 35% of them singletons. Study outcomes and limitations: Persistent disease was characterized by preferential usage of TRBV28, TRBJ1-2 and TRBJ2-5.

The time point was: persistent/refractory GD, antithyroid drugs over 5 years with positive TRAb. RNA from PBMCs was the source of the TCR library. The CDR3 covers 15 residues. Trimming cost V 1 base and J 4 bases, with 9 bases left between them. Germline lookup yields CDR1 SGHRS and CDR2 YFSETQ. For this clonotype: Its cognate antigen is unknown.

This TCR was recovered from a female donor with Graves disease. This sample comprised peripheral blood mononuclear cells (PBMCs), obtained when the disease was refractory, from a patient treated with antithyroid drugs. The chain links TRBV5-1 to TRBJ2-6; D possibly corresponds to TRBD1 (6 bases). CDR3 DNA sequence: TGCGCCAGCAGCTTGAAGGGGGAAGGGGCCAACGTCCTGACTTTC. Its protein product is CASSLKGEGANVLTF.